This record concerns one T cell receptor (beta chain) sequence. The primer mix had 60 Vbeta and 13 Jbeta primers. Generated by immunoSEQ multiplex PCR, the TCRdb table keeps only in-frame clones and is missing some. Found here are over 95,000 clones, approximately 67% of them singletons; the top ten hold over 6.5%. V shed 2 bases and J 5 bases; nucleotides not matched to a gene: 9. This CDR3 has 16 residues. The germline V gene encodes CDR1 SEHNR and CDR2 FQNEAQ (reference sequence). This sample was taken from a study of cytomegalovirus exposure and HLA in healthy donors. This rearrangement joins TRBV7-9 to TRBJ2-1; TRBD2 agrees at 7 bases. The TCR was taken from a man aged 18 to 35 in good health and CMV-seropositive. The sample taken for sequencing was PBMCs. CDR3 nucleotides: TGTGCCAGCAGCTTACGTTGGAGCGGGGTTAACAATGAGCAGTTCTTC. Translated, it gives CASSLRWSGVNNEQFF.